This T cell receptor beta chain originates from a study of blood T cell repertoires in COVID-19. This CDR3 has 11 residues. CDR1 and CDR2 (germline): SEHNR, FQNEAQ (reference sequence). Between the trimmed V and J ends, which lost 7 bases and 5 bases, there was a span of 8 bases. How the authors handled the data: Cell counts per sample came from amplifying reference gene primers. Profiling relied on immunoSEQ multiplex PCR, and the TCRdb table lists in-frame clones only, not all of them. That table supplies the V and J calls and clone size; D and trimming were determined from the DNA. The sample lists roughly 200,000 clones; approximately 80% were seen once. The count of this clone is one. Participants were placed into cohorts based on the clinical history they reported.

The specimen sequenced was PBMCs or T cells enriched from blood (not recorded which). The J gene is TRBJ2-5, the V gene TRBV7-9; a possible D gene is TRBD1 (6 bases). This receptor was taken from a man aged 35 to 55 who had recovered from COVID-19. The CDR3 loop reads CASMGAETQYF. The CDR3 DNA follows: TGTGCCAGCATGGGGGCGGAGACCCAGTACTTC.